The rows below give T cell receptor beta chains drawn from one sample of a study of blood T cell repertoires in COVID-19. This table comes from immunoSEQ multiplex PCR, and its TCRdb copy is limited to in-frame clones, with some not included. This table has hundreds of thousands of clones, 65% to 90% appearing once. What was sequenced was peripheral blood. The receptors were gathered from a human donor in a cohort sampled during active COVID-19. CDR3s leave out the opening cysteine and the closing phenylalanine or tryptophan. Not every row has a clone size; where given, it reads once, few, many or a size class.

TRBJ2-3	TRBV25-1	12	-	ASRPPRDTDTQY
TRBJ2-7	TRBV2	11	few	ASHSGGWYEQY
TRBJ2-1	TRBV19	13	few	ASTPGRGPGNEQF
TRBJ2-7	TRBV11-2	12	many	ATGPGTGVHEQY
TRBJ2-7	TRBV29-1	11	-	SVDVAGGYEQY
TRBJ1-2	TRBV7-2	13	-	ASSRTGDGIGGYT
TRBJ2-5	TRBV4-1	13	few	ASSQGGGPGETQY
TRBJ1-1	TRBV30	13	-	AWSVLGGGNTEAF
TRBJ2-3	TRBV6-1	14	-	ASSELTASRGDTQY
TRBJ2-1	TRBV9	16	once	ASSVVGATRDGYNEQF
TRBJ1-4	TRBV6-5	12	few	ASSYSGQNEKLF
TRBJ2-2	TRBV12-3/TRBV12-4	10	-	ASRTGPGELF
TRBJ1-3	TRBV4-1	17	-	ASSRAPKTSADSGNTIY
TRBJ2-1	TRBV27	12	once	ASSWTGSDGEQF
TRBJ2-7	TRBV4-2	13	-	ASSQDGTSSYEQY
TRBJ2-1	TRBV5-1	14	-	ASTPMTSSRYNEQF
TRBJ2-2	TRBV11-2	13	-	ASSLVRGRPGELF
TRBJ1-6	TRBV5-1	13	few	ASSLERGYNSPLH
TRBJ2-3	TRBV12-3/TRBV12-4	9	-	ASSYTDTQY
TRBJ1-1	TRBV11-2	12	-	ASRPGQMNTEAF
TRBJ2-5	TRBV11-2	13	-	ASSSTGGAGETQY
TRBJ1-1	TRBV5-1	11	few	ASSLDSLGKAF
TRBJ1-6	TRBV27	14	few	ASRGVPGQGNSPLH
TRBJ2-1	TRBV5-6	9	-	ASQINNEQF
TRBJ1-6	TRBV19	12	-	ASSEGTYNSPLH
TRBJ2-7	TRBV10-3	10	-	AIAHETYEQY
TRBJ1-1	TRBV6-5	13	-	ASSYSYRIRTEAF
TRBJ1-2	TRBV18	11	-	ASSTGGRIGYT
TRBJ1-1	TRBV13	13	once	ASSVDRKYNTEAF
TRBJ2-5	TRBV19	11	-	ASSPGGRETQY
TRBJ1-3	TRBV5-4	14	-	ASSLVPGHTGNTIY
TRBJ1-4	TRBV5-1	15	-	ASSLDPPGQGGEKLF
TRBJ1-1	TRBV11-2	12	once	ASSSLDGYTEAF